This TCR beta chain was sequenced for a study of T cell responses to AZD1222 COVID-19 vaccine. This CDR3 comprises 15 residues. V lost 4 bases and J lost 1, with 13 bases in between. Germline-derived CDR1 and CDR2 are SGHRS and YFSETQ. Clones were sequenced by immunoSEQ multiplex PCR, and TCRdb holds only the in-frame ones, with some missing. The sample yields about 150,000 clones, approximately 85% seen once. The receptor's source is an adult in good health. The source was peripheral blood, collected on day 0 of AZD1222 vaccination. The chain recombines TRBV5-1 with TRBJ2-3; possible D gene TRBD2, 5 bases. CDR3 loop: CASSEDFLGTDTQYF. CDR3 sequence (DNA): TGCGCCAGCAGCGAGGACTTCCTTGGCACAGATACGCAGTATTTT. Filled out from reference TRBV5-1 and TRBJ2-3, the complete variable domain reads KAGVTQTPRYLIKTRGQQVTLSCSPISGHRSVSWYQQTPGQGLQFLFEYFSETQRNKGNFPGRFSGRQFSNSRSEMNVSTLELGDSALYLCASSEDFLGTDTQYFGPGTRLTVL.